Listed below are T cell receptor beta chains from one sample, sequenced in a study of cytomegalovirus exposure and HLA in healthy donors. Clones were read by immunoSEQ multiplex PCR, and TCRdb kept only the in-frame ones, dropping some. The repertoire holds fewer than 250,000 clones, with around 79% as singletons. The material sequenced was PBMCs. Receptors were obtained from a male donor in good health and CMV-seropositive. Each CDR3 is given with its conserved first and last residue. Fields, in order: CDR3 protein, CDR3 DNA, V gene, clone size, J gene, D gene. D genes are given only for firm matches. Expanded clones are given a class, and other clones once, few, many or no size at all.

CDR3 protein: CASSVDLLAAPYNEQFF; CDR3 DNA: TGTGCCAGCAGCGTAGATTTATTAGCGGCCCCCTACAATGAGCAGTTCTTC; V gene: TRBV9; clone size: -; J gene: TRBJ2-1; D gene: -
CDR3 protein: CASGLAPGQGAYEAFF; CDR3 DNA: TGTGCTAGTGGTTTGGCCCCGGGACAGGGGGCTTATGAAGCTTTCTTT; V gene: TRBV12-5; clone size: -; J gene: TRBJ1-1; D gene: TRBD1
CDR3 protein: CASRRGEGTYEQYF; CDR3 DNA: TGTGCCAGCAGGAGGGGGGAGGGGACCTACGAGCAGTACTTC; V gene: TRBV6-6; clone size: -; J gene: TRBJ2-7; D gene: -
CDR3 protein: CASSSPTSGGQETQYF; CDR3 DNA: TGTGCCAGCAGCTCACCGACTAGCGGGGGCCAAGAGACCCAGTACTTC; V gene: TRBV11-2; clone size: -; J gene: TRBJ2-5; D gene: TRBD2
CDR3 protein: CASSGGDVTQYF; CDR3 DNA: TGTGCCAGCAGTGGAGGGGACGTGACCCAGTACTTC; V gene: TRBV6-5; clone size: -; J gene: TRBJ2-5; D gene: -
CDR3 protein: CASSLRWGTGDLFGYTF; CDR3 DNA: TGTGCCAGCAGCCTCAGGTGGGGGACGGGGGATTTGTTCGGCTACACCTTC; V gene: TRBV7-2; clone size: -; J gene: TRBJ1-2; D gene: -
CDR3 protein: CASSLLLAGGRGETQYF; CDR3 DNA: TGCGCCAGCAGCTTGCTTCTAGCGGGGGGCCGGGGAGAGACCCAGTACTTC; V gene: TRBV5-1; clone size: few; J gene: TRBJ2-5; D gene: TRBD2
CDR3 protein: CASSLLAGRYEQYF; CDR3 DNA: TGTGCCAGCAGCTTACTAGCGGGACGCTACGAGCAGTACTTC; V gene: TRBV7-2; clone size: once; J gene: TRBJ2-7; D gene: TRBD2
CDR3 protein: CASSQTAMNTEAFF; CDR3 DNA: TGCGCCAGCAGCCAGACAGCCATGAACACTGAAGCTTTCTTT; V gene: TRBV4-1; clone size: -; J gene: TRBJ1-1; D gene: -
CDR3 protein: CASSQDRGTGRAYNSPLHF; CDR3 DNA: TGCGCCAGCAGCCAAGATCGAGGGACAGGGCGCGCCTATAATTCACCCCTCCACTTT; V gene: TRBV4-1; clone size: -; J gene: TRBJ1-6; D gene: TRBD1
CDR3 protein: CASSLRQGDSPLHF; CDR3 DNA: TGTGCCAGCAGCTTACGACAGGGGGATTCACCCCTCCACTTT; V gene: TRBV7-3; clone size: few; J gene: TRBJ1-6; D gene: TRBD1
CDR3 protein: CASSAQGDEQYF; CDR3 DNA: TGTGCCAGCAGCGCCCAGGGGGACGAGCAGTACTTC; V gene: TRBV7-2; clone size: -; J gene: TRBJ2-7; D gene: TRBD1
CDR3 protein: CASPPGQGREAGAYNEQFF; CDR3 DNA: TGTGCCAGCCCGCCGGGGCAGGGGAGGGAAGCGGGGGCTTACAATGAGCAGTTCTTC; V gene: TRBV7-9; clone size: -; J gene: TRBJ2-1; D gene: TRBD2
CDR3 protein: CASSPDRDRGYEQYF; CDR3 DNA: TGTGCCAGCAGTCCCGACCGGGACAGGGGCTACGAGCAGTACTTC; V gene: TRBV6-5; clone size: -; J gene: TRBJ2-7; D gene: TRBD1
CDR3 protein: CASNLDRYYGGYTF; CDR3 DNA: TGTGCCAGCAATTTAGACAGATACTATGGTGGCTACACCTTC; V gene: TRBV27; clone size: -; J gene: TRBJ1-2; D gene: -
CDR3 protein: CASSPGGRSPNQPQHF; CDR3 DNA: TGTGCCAGTAGTCCCGGCGGGAGGTCCCCTAATCAGCCCCAGCACTTT; V gene: TRBV19; clone size: -; J gene: TRBJ1-5; D gene: -
CDR3 protein: CASSLREETAEAFF; CDR3 DNA: TGTGCCAGCAGCTTAAGGGAAGAGACAGCGGAAGCTTTCTTT; V gene: TRBV7-9; clone size: -; J gene: TRBJ1-1; D gene: -
CDR3 protein: CASSEALLRAFF; CDR3 DNA: TGTGCCAGCAGTGAAGCGCTTCTCAGAGCTTTCTTT; V gene: TRBV6-1; clone size: -; J gene: TRBJ1-1; D gene: -
CDR3 protein: CASTTRYTDWDTQYF; CDR3 DNA: TGCGCCAGCACTACGAGGTATACGGACTGGGATACGCAGTATTTT; V gene: TRBV5-1; clone size: -; J gene: TRBJ2-3; D gene: -
CDR3 protein: CASSLDEGEKLFF; CDR3 DNA: TGCGCCAGCAGCTTGGACGAGGGAGAAAAACTGTTTTTT; V gene: TRBV5-1; clone size: -; J gene: TRBJ1-4; D gene: -
CDR3 protein: CASSVAGLETQYF; CDR3 DNA: TGCGCCAGCAGTGTAGCGGGACTCGAGACCCAGTACTTC; V gene: TRBV5-1; clone size: -; J gene: TRBJ2-5; D gene: TRBD2
CDR3 protein: CVAGAPSSYNEQFF; CDR3 DNA: TGTGTAGCGGGAGCCCCTAGCTCCTACAATGAGCAGTTCTTC; V gene: TRBV27; clone size: -; J gene: TRBJ2-1; D gene: TRBD2
CDR3 protein: CASSFGVGQGLNYGYTF; CDR3 DNA: TGTGCCAGCAGCTTTGGTGTTGGGCAGGGACTAAACTATGGCTACACCTTC; V gene: TRBV7-8; clone size: -; J gene: TRBJ1-2; D gene: -
CDR3 protein: CASSLESGQSLVGYTF; CDR3 DNA: TGTGCCAGCAGCTTAGAGTCGGGACAGTCATTGGTTGGCTACACCTTC; V gene: TRBV7-8; clone size: -; J gene: TRBJ1-2; D gene: TRBD1
CDR3 protein: CASSLGPDSNSYGYTF; CDR3 DNA: TGTGCCAGCAGCCTCGGCCCGGACTCCAATAGCTATGGCTACACCTTC; V gene: TRBV5-5; clone size: -; J gene: TRBJ1-2; D gene: -
CDR3 protein: CASSLRQNTEAFF; CDR3 DNA: TGTGCCAGCAGCTTACGACAGAACACTGAAGCTTTCTTT; V gene: TRBV11-2; clone size: once; J gene: TRBJ1-1; D gene: -
CDR3 protein: CATKLGAAYEQYF; CDR3 DNA: TGTGCCACCAAATTGGGGGCAGCATACGAGCAGTACTTC; V gene: TRBV28; clone size: -; J gene: TRBJ2-7; D gene: -
CDR3 protein: CASSGLAGGTASGETQYF; CDR3 DNA: TGTGCCAGCAGCGGACTAGCGGGAGGAACCGCTTCTGGAGAGACCCAGTACTTC; V gene: TRBV9; clone size: -; J gene: TRBJ2-5; D gene: TRBD2